Shown below are 4 T cell receptor beta chains from a single sample sequenced in a study of neoadjuvant anti-PD-1 for oral cavity cancer. Produced via immunoSEQ multiplex PCR; TCRdb's table is partial and in-frame only. The table lists thousands of clones, roughly 50% of them singletons. Specimen: tumor tissue, collected before nivolumab (anti-PD-1) treatment. The receptors were gathered from a person aged 35-80 years with oral cavity squamous cell carcinoma.

The chain uses TRBV7-9 and TRBJ1-1, with D hard to call. CDR3 size: 14 residues. Germline assignment: CDR1 SEHNR and CDR2 FQNEAQ (reference sequence). The V end lost 2 bases, the J end lost 4 bases, and 11 bases lay between the germline ends. CDR3 in DNA: TGTGCCAGCAGCTTACACGGGGAGGGCACTGAAGCTTTCTTT. Protein product: CASSLHGEGTEAFF. Full variable domain (remainder filled in from reference TRBV7-9 and TRBJ1-1): DTGVSQNPRHKITKRGQNVTFRCDPISEHNRLYWYRQTLGQGPEFLTYFQNEAQLEKSRLLSDRFSAERPKGSFSTLEIQRTEQGDSAMYLCASSLHGEGTEAFFGQGTRLTVV.

This clone is judged medium-sized. The chain employs TRBV5-1 and TRBJ2-7; 8 nucleotides line up with TRBD2. Germline V gene lookup returns CDR1 SGHRS and CDR2 YFSETQ. With 7 bases clipped from V and 2 bases from J, the junction kept 14 bases outside the gene matches. CDR3 length: 16 residues. The CDR3 reads CASGGLSGSRTYEQYF. The CDR3 bases are TGCGCCAGCGGGGGCCTGAGCGGGAGTAGAACCTACGAGCAGTACTTC.

The chain couples TRBV6-4 to TRBJ1-2, with 9 bases identical to TRBD1. The CDR3 spans 20 residues. The J segment lost 2 bases and the V segment lost 8 bases, leaving 24 bases of the junction unmatched. Per the germline V gene, CDR1 is MRHNA and CDR2 is SNTAGT. The CDR3 protein is CASGRDRDPKSGGLNYGYTF. The CDR3 region has the DNA TGTGCCAGCGGCAGGGACAGGGACCCTAAATCCGGAGGTCTCAACTATGGCTACACCTTC.

The V call is TRBV11-2, the J call TRBJ2-7, with 10 bases aligning to TRBD1. After removal of 5 bases from V and 4 bases from J, the junction contained 8 bases not matched to a gene. The CDR3 covers 15 residues. Germline values: CDR1 SGHAT, CDR2 FQNNGV. CDR3 protein: CASSTYAGQGYEQYF. DNA for the CDR3: TGTGCCAGCAGCACGTACGCGGGACAGGGGTACGAGCAGTACTTC.